Listed below are T cell receptor beta chains from one sample, sequenced in a study of blood T cells in healthy people across ages. TCRdb reprocessed the 5' RACE reads with MiXCR, giving one entry per CDR3 protein. The sample carries some 1.5 million distinct CDR3 sequences, roughly 43% recorded once. Sequenced input: blood. These receptors came from a woman between 18 and 30 years old in good health. CDR3s include the opening cysteine and the closing phenylalanine or tryptophan. D genes are given only for firm matches. Not all rows give a size; the values are once, few, many and, for expanded clones, a class.

V gene	D gene	J gene	clone size	CDR3 DNA	CDR3 protein
TRBV18	TRBD1	TRBJ1-2	NA	TGTGCCAGCTCACCACGAACAGGGGAAACCTATGGCTACACCTTC	CASSPRTGETYGYTF
TRBV12-5	NA	TRBJ2-3	few	TGTGCTAGTGGTTTGCCCCCCCCCGGGAGAAGTACAGATACGCAGTATTTT	CASGLPPPGRSTDTQYF
TRBV10-3	NA	TRBJ2-5	few	TGTGCCATCAGTGAGAGCGGACGGGGTGAGACCCAGTACTTC	CAISESGRGETQYF
TRBV20-1	NA	TRBJ2-1	few	TGCAGTGCCAGATCGTGGAGCTCCTACAATGAGCAGTTCTTC	CSARSWSSYNEQFF
TRBV7-6	TRBD1	TRBJ2-7	few	TGTGCCAGCAGCTTGAGGACAGGGGAGGACGAGCAGTACTTC	CASSLRTGEDEQYF
TRBV7-2	NA	TRBJ2-7	few	TGTGCCAGCAGCTTGAACAGGGCCTCCTACGAGCAGTACTTC	CASSLNRASYEQYF
TRBV13	TRBD2	TRBJ2-4	few	TGTGCCAGCAGCGACGGGACTAGCCCCTTCCCGGGTGCCAAAAACATTCAGTACTTC	CASSDGTSPFPGAKNIQYF
TRBV6-6	NA	TRBJ1-6	few	TGTGCCAGCAACCCGACAGGCTCCTATAATTCACCCCTCCACTTT	CASNPTGSYNSPLHF
TRBV9	NA	TRBJ2-3	few	TGTGCCAGCAGCGTAGTCGGGAATCCCACAGATACGCAGTATTTT	CASSVVGNPTDTQYF
TRBV25-1	TRBD1	TRBJ1-1	once	TGTGCCAGCCGCTGGACAGGGAGTACTGAAGCTTTCTTT	CASRWTGSTEAFF
TRBV27	NA	TRBJ2-7	once	TGTGCCAGCATTGAGAGTCCAGCGGTTACACCCTACGAGCAGTACTTC	CASIESPAVTPYEQYF
TRBV11-2	TRBD1	TRBJ2-7	NA	TGTGCCAGCAGCCATTATGGGACAGGGGCCTACGAGCAGTACTTC	CASSHYGTGAYEQYF
TRBV28	TRBD1	TRBJ2-7	few	TGTGCCAGCAGTGGCAGGACAGGAACCTACGAGCAGTACTTC	CASSGRTGTYEQYF
TRBV20-1	NA	TRBJ2-1	NA	TGCAGTGCTCTTATGCGGAACCAAGAGACCCAGTTCTTC	CSALMRNQETQFF
TRBV4-3	NA	TRBJ2-1	NA	TGCGCCAGCAGCCAGGCAGGGGGGGGGTACAATGAGCAGTTCTTC	CASSQAGGGYNEQFF
TRBV5-1	NA	TRBJ1-1	few	TGCGCCAGCAGCTCGAACTCGGTGGCGGACACTGAAGCTTTCTTT	CASSSNSVADTEAFF
TRBV20-1	NA	TRBJ2-7	once	TGCAGTGCTCCCAAAGTGTACGGCTCCTACGAGCAGTACTTC	CSAPKVYGSYEQYF
TRBV18	NA	TRBJ2-1	few	TGTGCCAGCTCACCCGTTCCTAGTTCCTACAATGAGCAGTTCTTC	CASSPVPSSYNEQFF
TRBV4-2	TRBD1	TRBJ1-1	NA	TGTGCCAGCAGCCACCCTGACAGGGGGCGGGCTTTCTTT	CASSHPDRGRAFF
TRBV20-1	TRBD1	TRBJ2-3	NA	TGCAGTGCCCAAAACGGGCAGGGGGCTGAAGATACGCAGTATTTT	CSAQNGQGAEDTQYF
TRBV6-2/TRBV6-3	NA	TRBJ2-7	NA	TGTGCCAGCCATAACAGTATCTACGAGCAGTACTTC	CASHNSIYEQYF
TRBV3-1	TRBD1	TRBJ1-1	NA	TGTGCCAGCAGCCATCACGACAGGGACACTGAAGCTTTCTTT	CASSHHDRDTEAFF
TRBV4-3	TRBD1	TRBJ2-3	NA	TGCGCCAGCAGCCAAGTTGCGTCCACAGGGGGCGGTGGAGATACGCAGTATTTT	CASSQVASTGGGGDTQYF
TRBV7-2	NA	TRBJ2-1	NA	TGTGCCAGCAGCTTACCCGACAGAGACAATGAGCAGTTCTTC	CASSLPDRDNEQFF
TRBV4-1	NA	TRBJ1-2	few	TGCGCCAGCAGCCAAGCCCGCGGGCCCCTTAACTATGGCTACACCTTC	CASSQARGPLNYGYTF
TRBV12-3/TRBV12-4	NA	TRBJ1-4	NA	TGTGCCAGCAGTTCGCGAATCCGGTGGACGGCTAATGAAAAACTGTTTTTT	CASSSRIRWTANEKLFF
TRBV9	NA	TRBJ2-3	NA	TGTGCCAGCAGCGTAGATCAGCTGAACACAGATACGCAGTATTTT	CASSVDQLNTDTQYF
TRBV6-2/TRBV6-3	NA	TRBJ1-5	NA	TGTGCCAGCAGTGACGAGCCGGGTTGGCAGCCCCAGCATTTT	CASSDEPGWQPQHF
TRBV4-3	NA	TRBJ1-4	NA	TGCGCCAGCAGCGGGGGCCTAGGTAGAGAAAAACTGTTTTTT	CASSGGLGREKLFF
TRBV5-1	NA	TRBJ2-3	NA	TGCGCCAGCAGCTTGGGGAGGATCACAGATACGCAGTATTTT	CASSLGRITDTQYF
TRBV4-2	TRBD1	TRBJ1-5	NA	TGTGCCAGCAGCCAAGAACGGGACAGTAATCAGCCCCAGCATTTT	CASSQERDSNQPQHF